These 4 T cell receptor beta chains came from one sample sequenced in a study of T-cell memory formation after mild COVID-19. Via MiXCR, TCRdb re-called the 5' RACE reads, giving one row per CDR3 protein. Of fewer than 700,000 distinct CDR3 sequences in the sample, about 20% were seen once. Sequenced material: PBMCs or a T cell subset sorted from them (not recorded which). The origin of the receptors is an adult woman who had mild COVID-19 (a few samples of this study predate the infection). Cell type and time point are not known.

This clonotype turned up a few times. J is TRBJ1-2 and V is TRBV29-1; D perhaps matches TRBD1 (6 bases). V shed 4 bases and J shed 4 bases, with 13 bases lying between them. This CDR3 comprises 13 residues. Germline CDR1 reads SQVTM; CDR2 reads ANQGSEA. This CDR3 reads CSVGPEGGYGYTF. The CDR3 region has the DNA TGCAGCGTTGGTCCTGAGGGGGGCTATGGCTACACCTTC.

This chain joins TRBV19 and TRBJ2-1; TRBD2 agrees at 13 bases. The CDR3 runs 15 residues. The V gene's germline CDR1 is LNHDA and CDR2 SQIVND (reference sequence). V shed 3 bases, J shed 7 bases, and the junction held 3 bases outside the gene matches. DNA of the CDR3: TGTGCCAGTAGTATCCCGACTAGCGGGGGGAATGAGCAGTTCTTC. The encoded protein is CASSIPTSGGNEQFF.

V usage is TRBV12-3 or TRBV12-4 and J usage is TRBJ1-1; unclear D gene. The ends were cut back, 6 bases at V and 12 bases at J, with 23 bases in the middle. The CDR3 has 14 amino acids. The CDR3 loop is CASSYDRTDERTFF. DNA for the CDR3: TGTGCCAGCAGCTACGACCGGACGGACGAGAGGACTTTCTTT.

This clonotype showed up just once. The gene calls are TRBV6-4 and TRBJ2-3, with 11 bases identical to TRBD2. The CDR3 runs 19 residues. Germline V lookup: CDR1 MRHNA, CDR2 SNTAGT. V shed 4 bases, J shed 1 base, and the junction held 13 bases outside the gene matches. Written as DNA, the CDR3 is TGTGCCAGCAGTGGGGACGGCGGACTAGCGGGCGCAGGCACAGATACGCAGTATTTT. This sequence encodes CASSGDGGLAGAGTDTQYF.